Included here is one T cell receptor beta chain sequence, with context. This sample was included in a study of blood T cell repertoires in COVID-19. On the study more broadly: COVID-19 samples collected from the United States, Italy and Spain covered acute and convalescent phases. Sources were T cells, B-cell-depleted T cells, or PBMCs; the material itself was cDNA or gDNA.

Original analysis: Scientists estimated how many nucleated cells there were by amplifying reference gene primers. The protocol was immunoSEQ multiplex PCR, while the TCRdb copy is restricted to in-frame clones and leaves out a portion. V and J calls and clone size are given by that table; D and trimming were obtained from the DNA. This sample yields about 92,000 clones, of which approximately 85% are seen a single time; under 15% belongs to the top ten. Germline V CDR1 and CDR2: SNHLY, FYNNEI. CDR3 length: 12 residues. With 6 bases removed from V and 9 bases from J, the gap between germline ends came to 13 bases.

The source is a human donor in a cohort sampled during active COVID-19. The sequenced sample was peripheral blood. The chain carries TRBV2 and TRBJ2-3, with D possibly matching TRBD2 (6 bases). The CDR3 reads CASRAVGRTQYF. In nucleotides, the CDR3 is TGTGCCAGCAGAGCCGTTGGGAGGACGCAGTATTTT. Full variable domain (outside the CDR3, taken from reference TRBV2 and TRBJ2-3): EPEVTQTPSHQVTQMGQEVILRCVPISNHLYFYWYRQILGQKVEFLVSFYNNEISEKSEIFDDQFSVERPDGSNFTLKIRSTKLEDSAMYFCASRAVGRTQYFGPGTRLTVL.